The 17 T cell receptor beta chains in this list originate from one sample, sequenced in a study of T cells expressing NK-cell markers. TCRdb reprocessed the 5' RACE reads, with one entry per CDR3 protein and no DNA. The ten top clones account for under 6.5%, within a sample of roughly 350,000 distinct CDR3 sequences. The sequenced sample was blood T cells: a sorted CD56 or NKG2C T cell subset, CD4+ or CD8+ T cells, or bulk PBMC T cells (not recorded which). All receptors come from a man aged 18-75 years in good health.

The rearrangement joins TRBV11-2 to TRBJ2-2; TCRdb's assignment of TRBD2 cannot be checked, as there is no DNA. The CDR3 has 14 amino acids. Germline V gene lookup returns CDR1 SGHAT and CDR2 FQNNGV. CDR3: CASSRDYNTGELFF.

The rearrangement links TRBV27 to TRBJ2-1; the TCRdb call, TRBD2, lacks DNA for checking. This CDR3 spans 19 amino acids. Germline CDR1 MNHEY, CDR2 SMNVEV (reference sequence). The CDR3: CASSSRGLAGGSPYNEQFF.

The rearrangement links TRBV7-8 to TRBJ2-3; the TCRdb D gene call, TRBD1, has no DNA to confirm it. The CDR3 consists of 16 residues. Germline V CDR1 and CDR2: SGHVS, FQNEAQ. This CDR3 reads CASSLSRAGTTDTQYF.

This chain's CDR3 is CASKAADGRNEKLFF. The J gene is TRBJ1-4, the V gene TRBV2. This CDR3 is built from 15 residues. The germline CDR1 and CDR2 sequences are SNHLY and FYNNEI.

The chain has TRBV7-6 and TRBJ2-1; TCRdb indicates TRBD2, and absent DNA this call remains unverified. The germline gives CDR1 SGHVS, CDR2 FNYEAQ. There are 15 residues in the CDR3. This chain's CDR3 is CASSLGLAGHNEQFF. The variable domain in full, with the rest retrieved from reference TRBV7-6 and TRBJ2-1, is GAGVSQSPRYKVTKRGQDVALRCDPISGHVSLYWYRQALGQGPEFLTYFNYEAQQDKSGLPNDRFSAERPEGSISTLTIQRTEQRDSAMYRCASSLGLAGHNEQFFGPGTRLTVL.

This rearrangement joins TRBV10-3 to TRBJ1-5. The CDR3 has 14 residues. The germline V gene has CDR1 ENHRY and CDR2 SYGVKD. The CDR3 loop reads CAISDRWSNQPQHF.

The CDR3 sequence is CAWSVQLGAAGYTF. V and J are TRBV30 and TRBJ1-2; TCRdb's D call of TRBD1 is untestable without DNA. CDR3 length equals 14 residues. CDR1 and CDR2 from the germline V gene are GTSNPN and SVGIG (reference sequence).

The chain employs TRBV15 and TRBJ2-7; TCRdb reports TRBD1, a call that lacks DNA to check it against. CDR1 is LNHNV and CDR2 is YYDKDF in the germline V gene (reference sequence). The CDR3 loop spans 16 amino acids. CDR3 amino acids: CATSRNPGQGQSEQYF.

The chain uses TRBV4-2 and TRBJ1-1; TCRdb designates TRBD1, a call that cannot be tested without DNA. Germline V gives CDR1 LGHNA, CDR2 YNFKEQ. This CDR3 is built from 14 residues. The chain's CDR3 is CASSNRGPDTEAFF.

V usage is TRBV10-3 and J usage is TRBJ2-7; absent DNA, TCRdb's TRBD2 call cannot be checked. Per the germline V gene, CDR1 is ENHRY and CDR2 is SYGVKD. The CDR3 contains 15 residues. CDR3 region: CAITVGLAGGYEQYF.

V gene TRBV7-2 combines with J gene TRBJ2-1; TCRdb gives TRBD1 as the D gene, but with no DNA this cannot be confirmed. The V gene's germline CDR1 is SGHTA and CDR2 FQGNSA. This CDR3 has 16 amino acids. CDR3 amino acids: CASSLVRASSYNEQFF. The full variable domain, in which reference TRBV7-2 and TRBJ2-1 provide the parts outside the CDR3, is GAGVSQSPSNKVTEKGKDVELRCDPISGHTALYWYRQSLGQGLEFLIYFQGNSAPDKSGLPSDRFSAERTGGSVSTLTIQRTQQEDSAVYLCASSLVRASSYNEQFFGPGTRLTVL.

This chain joins TRBV20-1 and TRBJ2-7; the D call from TCRdb, TRBD2, cannot be confirmed without DNA. The CDR3 is 14 residues long. CDR1 and CDR2 from the germline V gene are DFQATT and SNEGSKA (reference sequence). This CDR3 is CSAGFAGFSYEQYF.

This chain links TRBV5-1 with TRBJ2-1; TCRdb outputs TRBD2, but without DNA this stays unchecked. Germline V gene sequence: CDR1 SGHRS, CDR2 YFSETQ. The CDR3 is 16 amino acids. This chain's CDR3 is CASTSGGPSSYNEQFF.

The genes are TRBV3-1 and TRBJ1-2. Germline lookup yields CDR1 LGHDT and CDR2 YNNKEL (reference sequence). There are 13 residues in the CDR3. The CDR3 loop reads CASSNQDAYGYTF.

The chain combines TRBV28 with TRBJ2-7. The CDR3 spans 17 residues. In germline, CDR1 is MDHEN, CDR2 SYDVKM. The CDR3 sequence: CASHRLEDRLSTHEQYF.

The chain couples TRBV4-2 to TRBJ2-1; TCRdb indicates TRBD2, and absent DNA this call remains unverified. CDR3 size: 15 residues. Germline V gene sequence: CDR1 LGHNA, CDR2 YNFKEQ. CDR3: CASSPVSSGWNEQFF.

The rearrangement uses TRBV5-1 and TRBJ2-1; the D call of TRBD2 rests on TCRdb alone, since no DNA is present to check it. CDR3 length: 18 amino acids. The V gene's germline CDR1 is SGHRS and CDR2 YFSETQ. Here the CDR3 reads CASSSGTGTSGSYNEQFF.